The clone carrying this T cell receptor (beta chain) appeared many times. The target antigen is unknown. CDR3 length: 12 amino acids. V lost 5 bases, J lost 10 bases, and 12 bases lay in between. Template switching created a universal primer site, and the cDNA included unique molecular identifiers. Each CDR3 protein is one row after TCRdb ran MiXCR on the 5' RACE reads. The sample holds 200,000 to 300,000 distinct CDR3 sequences; over 9.5% are singletons and the top ten take 9% to 10%. This specimen comes from a study of identical twins. Regarding the study as a whole: Out-of-frame alpha sequences shared between twins exhibited an excess of low generation probability.

This chain links TRBV12-3 or TRBV12-4 with TRBJ2-1; no firm D call. This TCR was sampled from a man aged 50 to 60 in good health. The sample was memory T cells sorted from blood. The CDR3 here is CASSPSLYEQFF. In DNA form, the CDR3 reads TGTGCCAGCAGTCCCTCCCTATACGAGCAGTTCTTC.